The 30 T cell receptor beta chains presented below share a single source sample, sequenced in a study of graft-versus-host responses after intestinal transplantation. Assay used: immunoSEQ multiplex PCR; TCRdb lists only in-frame clones, some missing. Among more than 70,000 clones listed, roughly 80% were seen once. Their antigen targets remain unknown. The specimen comprised unstimulated CD4+ T cells sorted from spleen or lymph node cells, sampled before intestinal transplant. Every receptor here comes from a human donor who received an intestinal transplant.

V is TRBV7-9 and J is TRBJ1-2; D ambiguous. V lost 5 bases to trimming and J lost 8 bases, with 6 bases between them. This CDR3 spans 10 amino acids. From germline, CDR1 is SEHNR and CDR2 FQNEAQ (reference sequence). CDR3 DNA: TGTGCCAGCAGCCCCTACGGCTACACCTTC. Protein sequence: CASSPYGYTF.

The chain links TRBV27 to TRBJ2-7, with D possibly being TRBD1 (6 bases). The CDR3 spans 13 residues. The V end was cut by 6 bases, the J end by 0 bases, with 9 bases between. In germline, CDR1 is MNHEY, CDR2 SMNVEV (reference sequence). As DNA, the CDR3 is TGTGCCAGCAGCAGACAGGACTCCTACGAGCAGTACTTC. Its translation is CASSRQDSYEQYF.

This clone was picked up a small number of times. CDR3 DNA: TGCGCCAGCAGCTTGACGGACAGGGAGAATTCACCCCTCCACTTT. Its protein is CASSLTDRENSPLHF. The rearrangement joins TRBV5-1 to TRBJ1-6, with 8 bases aligning to TRBD1. The CDR3 has 15 residues. V lost 1 base, J lost 7 bases, and 4 bases stayed unmatched. CDR1 is SGHRS, CDR2 YFSETQ, per germline.

CDR3 amino acids: CASSEIIVRVGETQYF. Written as DNA, the CDR3 is TGTGCCAGCAGTGAAATCATCGTCAGGGTAGGGGAGACCCAGTACTTC. The rearrangement links TRBV2 to TRBJ2-5; D might be TRBD1 (5 bases). The CDR3 contains 16 residues. Trimming shortened V by 2 bases and J by 5 bases, and 18 bases separated the two germline ends. The germline CDR1 and CDR2 sequences are SNHLY and FYNNEI.

V usage is TRBV6-5 and J usage is TRBJ1-3; TRBD1 might be the D (5 bases). CDR1 is MNHEY, CDR2 SVGAGI, per germline. The V and J ends lost 6 bases and 3 bases respectively, with 15 bases between them. CDR3 size: 15 residues. The CDR3 DNA follows: TGTGCCAGCAGCCTTGTGGAGGGGAATGGAAACACCATATATTTT. Protein: CASSLVEGNGNTIYF.

V and J are TRBV9 and TRBJ2-3; 11 bases fit TRBD2. After removal of 3 bases from V and 6 bases from J, the junction contained 3 bases not matched to a gene. CDR1 is SGDLS and CDR2 is YYNGEE in the germline V gene. There are 14 residues in the CDR3. The DNA of the CDR3 is TGTGCCAGCAGCGCGACTAGCGGGGCTGATACGCAGTATTTT. This gives the protein CASSATSGADTQYF.

This rearrangement joins TRBV28 to TRBJ2-7; 9 bases match TRBD2. V gave up 11 bases and J gave up 2 bases; unmatched junction bases: 4. Germline assignment: CDR1 MDHEN and CDR2 SYDVKM. This CDR3 spans 12 amino acids. The CDR3 is CAAAGGPYEQYF. Written as DNA, the CDR3 is TGTGCCGCGGCGGGAGGGCCCTACGAGCAGTACTTC.

This clone was detected a few times. The CDR3 DNA is TGTGCCAGCAGTTTAGGGCAGGGGGCGCGTTCCCCCAGCATGGACGAGCAGTACTTC. It codes for CASSLGQGARSPSMDEQYF. This chain uses TRBV27 with TRBJ2-7; 8 bases map to TRBD1. Looked up from germline, CDR1 is MNHEY and CDR2 is SMNVEV (reference sequence). With V trimmed by 2 bases and J by 5 bases, 20 bases remained unmatched. The CDR3 totals 19 residues.

This clone was observed a single time. The J gene is TRBJ2-4, the V gene TRBV5-4; weak D call: TRBD2 (5 bases). Trimming shortened V by 4 bases and J by 6 bases, and 14 bases separated the two germline ends. This CDR3 region has 14 residues. Germline V gene sequence: CDR1 SGHNT, CDR2 YYREEE (reference sequence). CDR3 coding DNA: TGTGCCAGCAGCGCGGCCGCGGGTTCAAACATTCAGTACTTC. This encodes CASSAAAGSNIQYF. Full variable domain (remainder filled in from reference TRBV5-4 and TRBJ2-4): ETGVTQSPTHLIKTRGQQVTLRCSSQSGHNTVSWYQQALGQGPQFIFQYYREEENGRGNFPPRFSGLQFPNYSSELNVNALELDDSALYLCASSAAAGSNIQYFGAGTRLSVL.

The chain couples TRBV5-1 to TRBJ1-4; D not resolved. Per germline, CDR1 SGHRS and CDR2 YFSETQ. The CDR3 loop spans 15 amino acids. Deletions cut 3 bases from V and 2 bases from J, with 11 bases between. The CDR3 protein is CASSYSGLTNEKLFF. The CDR3 region has the DNA TGCGCCAGCAGCTACTCCGGGTTGACTAATGAAAAACTGTTTTTT.

This sequence joins TRBV2 and TRBJ2-7; D may be TRBD1 (6 bases). The CDR3 covers 14 residues. The ends were cut back, 4 bases at V and 2 bases at J, with 12 bases in the middle. Germline V gives CDR1 SNHLY, CDR2 FYNNEI. CDR3 nucleotide sequence: TGTGCCAGCAGTGCAGGGGTGGAAGCCTACGAGCAGTACTTC. Encoded protein: CASSAGVEAYEQYF. Together with reference TRBV2 and TRBJ2-7, the CDR3 gives the full variable domain: EPEVTQTPSHQVTQMGQEVILRCVPISNHLYFYWYRQILGQKVEFLVSFYNNEISEKSEIFDDQFSVERPDGSNFTLKIRSTKLEDSAMYFCASSAGVEAYEQYFGPGTRLTVT.

V usage is TRBV5-1 and J usage is TRBJ2-3; 14 bases match TRBD2. CDR1 is SGHRS and CDR2 is YFSETQ in the germline V gene. Trimming removed 4 bases from V and 2 bases from J; junction bases left unmatched: 9. CDR3 length: 18 residues. The CDR3 DNA reads TGCGCCAGCAGCCGGGGACTAGCGGGGGTAGATTTCACAGATACGCAGTATTTT. Protein sequence: CASSRGLAGVDFTDTQYF.

The CDR3 here is CASSPDRLYGYTF. For the CDR3, the DNA is TGCGCCAGCAGCCCTGACAGACTCTATGGCTACACCTTC. This rearrangement joins TRBV5-1 to TRBJ1-2; a possible D gene is TRBD1 (5 bases). Germline V gene data show CDR1 as SGHRS and CDR2 as YFSETQ. CDR3 length: 13 amino acids. V lost 4 bases to trimming and J lost 4 bases, with 11 bases between them.

The chain carries TRBV4-1 and TRBJ2-1; 8 bases align to TRBD2. V was clipped by 0 bases and J by 3 bases; unmatched bases: 7. The CDR3 length is 17 residues. Germline assignment: CDR1 MGHRA and CDR2 YSYEKL. CDR3 protein: CASSQDPAGAIYNEQFF. DNA for the CDR3: TGCGCCAGCAGCCAAGATCCAGCGGGAGCCATCTACAATGAGCAGTTCTTC.

The CDR3, as DNA: TGTGCCAGCAGCCAAAGGACAGGGAAGGTGGGGGCAGATACGCAGTATTTT. Translation: CASSQRTGKVGADTQYF. This chain connects TRBV7-9 to TRBJ2-3; 8 bases fit TRBD1. Germline CDR1 SEHNR, CDR2 FQNEAQ (reference sequence). CDR3 length equals 17 residues. V lost 5 bases to trimming and J lost 4 bases; unmatched junction nucleotides: 14. Variable domain in full (rest from reference TRBV7-9 and TRBJ2-3): DTGVSQNPRHKITKRGQNVTFRCDPISEHNRLYWYRQTLGQGPEFLTYFQNEAQLEKSRLLSDRFSAERPKGSFSTLEIQRTEQGDSAMYLCASSQRTGKVGADTQYFGPGTRLTVL.

The chain joins TRBV6-1 to TRBJ2-4, with D possibly TRBD2 on 7 matching bases. V shed 6 bases and J shed 5 bases, with 14 bases lying between them. The CDR3 extends over 14 amino acids. Germline V gene sequence: CDR1 MNHNS, CDR2 SASEGT. This CDR3 reads CASSQGGDQNIQYF. DNA for the CDR3: TGTGCCAGCAGCCAAGGGGGGGACCAAAACATTCAGTACTTC.

V is TRBV5-6 and J is TRBJ2-3; 10 nucleotides match TRBD2. V lost 1 base to trimming and J lost 5 bases; unmatched junction nucleotides: 4. The CDR3 totals 15 residues. Germline assignment: CDR1 SGHDT and CDR2 YYEEEE. CDR3: CASSLTSGVLDTQYF. DNA of the CDR3: TGTGCCAGCAGCTTGACTAGCGGGGTTTTAGATACGCAGTATTTT.

This clone was seen a single time. The chain recombines TRBV18 with TRBJ1-1; possibly TRBD1 for D (6 bases). Germline CDR1 KGHSH, CDR2 LQKENI. This CDR3 contains 13 residues. V was pared by 8 bases and J by 1 base, with 11 bases between. CDR3 region: CASQLQGNTEAFF. The CDR3 region has the DNA TGTGCCAGCCAACTACAGGGGAACACTGAAGCTTTCTTT.

The CDR3 region is CASSYPPGVNYGYTF. The CDR3 bases are TGTGCCAGCAGTTACCCCCCAGGGGTTAACTATGGCTACACCTTC. V usage is TRBV6-6 and J usage is TRBJ1-2; perhaps TRBD1 as D (6 bases). Germline lookup yields CDR1 MNHNY and CDR2 SVGAGI (reference sequence). This CDR3 is 15 amino acids long. V was shortened by 2 bases and J by 1 base, with 11 bases between the two germline ends.

This clone was counted a single time. This chain links TRBV19 with TRBJ1-3, with D uncertain. CDR3 length: 13 residues. The V gene's germline CDR1 is LNHDA and CDR2 SQIVND (reference sequence). V gave up 5 bases and J gave up 8 bases, with 13 bases separating them. The CDR3 spells CASSGLARYTIYF. DNA for the CDR3: TGTGCCAGTAGTGGTCTCGCTAGGTACACCATATATTTT. Together with reference TRBV19 and TRBJ1-3, the CDR3 gives the full variable domain: DGGITQSPKYLFRKEGQNVTLSCEQNLNHDAMYWYRQDPGQGLRLIYYSQIVNDFQKGDIAEGYSVSREKKESFPLTVTSAQKNPTAFYLCASSGLARYTIYFGEGSWLTVV.

The chain is built from TRBV23-1 and TRBJ2-1; the D is unclear. TRBV23-1 qualifies as an ORF whose function is uncertain. The CDR3 consists of 13 residues. V lost 4 bases and J 5 bases, leaving 9 bases between the germline ends. In DNA form, the CDR3 reads TGCGCCAGCAGTCTTGAGGAACACAATGAGCAGTTCTTC. It codes for CASSLEEHNEQFF.

This rearrangement joins TRBV5-1 to TRBJ2-7; 10 bases map to TRBD1. The V and J ends lost 4 bases and 6 bases, in that order; junction bases with no gene match: 7. Germline CDR1 and CDR2: SGHRS and YFSETQ. There are 14 residues in the CDR3. For the CDR3, the DNA is TGCGCCAGCAGCCGGGACAGGGGACAGAGCGAGCAGTACTTC. Translated: CASSRDRGQSEQYF.

The chain recombines TRBV27 with TRBJ1-2, with 7 bases matching TRBD1. The CDR3 has 15 amino acids. CDR1 is MNHEY, CDR2 SMNVEV, per germline (reference sequence). Losses at the gene ends were 5 bases for V and 0 bases for J; bases not matched to a gene: 6. This CDR3 reads CASSPWDRTNYGYTF. CDR3 nucleotides: TGTGCCAGCAGTCCGTGGGACAGAACTAACTATGGCTACACCTTC.

The chain is built from TRBV6-5 and TRBJ2-5, with D perhaps matching TRBD1 (5 bases). Deletions cut 9 bases from V and 5 bases from J, with 13 bases between. This CDR3 has 12 residues. Germline V lookup: CDR1 MNHEY, CDR2 SVGAGI. The CDR3 region is CASEGVTETQYF. CDR3 DNA sequence: TGTGCCAGTGAAGGGGTGACGGAGACCCAGTACTTC.

This clone has just one count. The V call is TRBV5-8, the J call TRBJ2-1, with D perhaps matching TRBD1 (7 bases). There are 15 residues in the CDR3. CDR1 is SGHTS, CDR2 YDEGEE, per germline. The V end lost 6 bases, the J end lost 0 bases, and 13 bases lay between the germline ends. The CDR3 sequence: CASNPGGPSYNEQFF. In DNA form, the CDR3 reads TGTGCCAGCAACCCAGGGGGGCCCTCCTACAATGAGCAGTTCTTC. The whole variable domain, filled in from reference TRBV5-8 and TRBJ2-1, reads EAGVTQSPTHLIKTRGQQATLRCSPISGHTSVYWYQQALGLGLQFLLWYDEGEERNRGNFPPRFSGRQFPNYSSELNVNALELEDSALYLCASNPGGPSYNEQFFGPGTRLTVL.

The chain joins TRBV2 to TRBJ2-2; D not resolved. The ends were cut back, 8 bases at V and 8 bases at J, with 9 bases in the middle. Germline loops: CDR1 SNHLY, CDR2 FYNNEI. This CDR3 is 11 amino acids long. The CDR3 sequence: CASGRLGELFF. The CDR3 nucleotides read TGTGCCAGCGGGCGTTTGGGGGAGCTGTTTTTT.

The chain links TRBV28 to TRBJ2-7; TRBD1 matches 9 bases. This CDR3 has 16 amino acids. V dropped 2 bases and J dropped 5; count of bases not matched to a gene: 10. In germline, CDR1 is MDHEN, CDR2 SYDVKM. The CDR3, as DNA: TGTGCCAGCAGTTTAATTACAGGGGGCGTTCTGGACGAGCAGTACTTC. The encoded protein is CASSLITGGVLDEQYF.

The rearrangement joins TRBV10-3 to TRBJ2-5; D is unresolved. V gave up 3 bases and J gave up 3 bases, with 11 bases separating them. Germline loops: CDR1 ENHRY, CDR2 SYGVKD. This CDR3 is built from 14 residues. This chain's CDR3 is CAISDFQSEETQYF. CDR3 in DNA: TGTGCCATCAGTGATTTTCAGTCTGAAGAGACCCAGTACTTC.

This clone has just one count. V is TRBV5-8 and J is TRBJ1-5; D might be TRBD1 (5 bases). Germline V gene lookup returns CDR1 SGHTS and CDR2 YDEGEE. The CDR3 loop spans 13 amino acids. Trimming removed 7 bases at V and 1 base at J, with 9 bases between. CDR3 sequence reads: CASGGSSNQPQHF. The CDR3 DNA reads as TGTGCCAGCGGGGGGTCCAGCAATCAGCCCCAGCATTTT.

J is TRBJ2-1 and V is TRBV5-1; 11 bases align to TRBD2. CDR1 is SGHRS and CDR2 is YFSETQ in the germline V gene. This CDR3 is 18 amino acids long. V shed 4 bases and J 3 bases; nucleotides not matched to a gene: 12. In DNA, the CDR3 is TGCGCCAGCAGCCCATTTCATGTAGCGGGGGGGCTCTACAATGAGCAGTTCTTC. Amino acid sequence: CASSPFHVAGGLYNEQFF.